The clone carrying this TCR beta chain is termed medium-sized. Clones were sequenced by immunoSEQ multiplex PCR, and TCRdb holds only the in-frame ones, with some missing. The sample lists about 1,900 clones, roughly a quarter seen once, with approximately 15% in the top ten. These data belong to a study of T cells in localized non-small cell lung cancer. The sequencing here drew on lung tumor tissue, taken before any cancer treatment. The sequence came from a female donor older than 55 with stage II squamous cell lung carcinoma.

CDR3 in DNA: TGTGCCAGCAGTCGCGGGGGGTGGACTGAAGCTTTCTTT. Amino acid sequence: CASSRGGWTEAFF. The chain links TRBV6-8 to TRBJ1-1; tentative D call: TRBD1 (5 bases). V was shortened by 5 bases and J by 5 bases, with 12 bases between the two germline ends. Germline V gene data show CDR1 as MNHGY and CDR2 as SAAAGT. The CDR3 sequence is 13 residues long.